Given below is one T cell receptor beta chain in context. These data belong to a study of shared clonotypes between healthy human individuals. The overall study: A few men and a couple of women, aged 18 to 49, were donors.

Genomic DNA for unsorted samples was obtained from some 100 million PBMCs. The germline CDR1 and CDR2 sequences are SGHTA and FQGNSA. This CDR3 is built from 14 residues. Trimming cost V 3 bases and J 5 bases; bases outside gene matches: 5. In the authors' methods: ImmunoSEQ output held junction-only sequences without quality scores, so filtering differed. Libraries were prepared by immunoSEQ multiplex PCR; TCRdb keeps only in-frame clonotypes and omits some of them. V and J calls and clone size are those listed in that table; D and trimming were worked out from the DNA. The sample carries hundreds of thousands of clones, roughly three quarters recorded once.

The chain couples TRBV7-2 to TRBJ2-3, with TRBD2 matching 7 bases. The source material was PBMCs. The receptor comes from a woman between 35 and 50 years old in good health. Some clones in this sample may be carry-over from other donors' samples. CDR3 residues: CASSLAGAVDTQYF. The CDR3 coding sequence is TGTGCCAGCAGCTTGGCGGGAGCGGTAGATACGCAGTATTTT.